Shown below are 14 T cell receptor beta chains from a single sample sequenced in a study of T cell responses to AZD1222 COVID-19 vaccine (dated by TCRdb to about 2021). The library was produced with the immunoSEQ multiplex PCR assay. Imported from immuneACCESS, the table was reduced by TCRdb to in-frame sequences with V and J called. These copies leave out some clones; in studies compared against another copy, an unresolved V gene accounts for under half, and the cause of the remainder is not known. The sample table records some 140,000 clones; over 85% of these occur just once. The top ten clones comprise more than 0.7% of the sample. The time point tag for this specimen amounts to: baseline before first vaccination. Material: peripheral blood, obtained on day 0 of AZD1222 vaccination. The origin of the receptors is an adult in good health.

The J gene is TRBJ1-1, the V gene TRBV18; TRBD1 is a possible D gene (5 bases). In germline, CDR1 is KGHSH, CDR2 LQKENI. The CDR3 extends over 16 amino acids. The V and J ends lost 2 bases and 0 bases respectively, with 13 bases between them. CDR3 in amino acids: CASSPEPGRMNTEAFF. CDR3 in DNA: TGTGCCAGCTCACCAGAACCGGGGCGGATGAACACTGAAGCTTTCTTT.

The DNA for the CDR3 is TGTGCCAGCAGCGGGGGACCCTCGCCCCAAGAGACCCAGTACTTC. Translating gives CASSGGPSPQETQYF. The genes are TRBV7-9 and TRBJ2-5; D tentatively fits TRBD1 or TRBD2 (5 bases each). V was clipped by 5 bases and J by 1 base, with 14 bases between them. Germline lookup yields CDR1 SEHNR and CDR2 FQNEAQ (reference sequence). CDR3 length equals 15 residues.

This rearrangement joins TRBV6-5 to TRBJ1-5; D is unclear. V shed 0 bases and J shed 5 bases, with 8 bases lying between them. The CDR3 spans 14 residues. Per the germline V gene, CDR1 is MNHEY and CDR2 is SVGAGI. Here the CDR3 DNA reads TGTGCCAGCAGTTACTCGAGCGGGGATCAGCCCCAGCATTTT. It codes for CASSYSSGDQPQHF.

The rearrangement joins TRBV18 to TRBJ1-2, with D perhaps TRBD1 (6 bases). V was pared by 3 bases and J by 8 bases, with 13 bases between. The CDR3 totals 13 residues. In germline, CDR1 is KGHSH, CDR2 LQKENI. CDR3 bases: TGTGCCAGCTCACCGACCAGGGGAGAGGGCTACACCTTC. It codes for CASSPTRGEGYTF. Combining the CDR3 with reference TRBV18 and TRBJ1-2 gives the whole variable domain NAGVMQNPRHLVRRRGQEARLRCSPMKGHSHVYWYRQLPEEGLKFMVYLQKENIIDESGMPKERFSAEFPKEGPSILRIQQVVRGDSAAYFCASSPTRGEGYTFGSGTRLTVV.

The CDR3 nucleotides read TGTGCCAGCAGCAAAGAGATGAGGGGGAGCTCCTACAATGAGCAGTTCTTC. Its protein product is CASSKEMRGSSYNEQFF. V and J are TRBV21-1 and TRBJ2-1; TRBD1 was called by the table and not checked on the DNA. TRBV21-1 is a pseudogene. The CDR3 runs 17 residues.

This clone was recorded once. This rearrangement joins TRBV19 to TRBJ1-5, with 9 bases matching TRBD1. The V gene's germline CDR1 is LNHDA and CDR2 SQIVND (reference sequence). This CDR3 contains 16 residues. The junction had 11 bases not matched to a gene; V was cut back by 7 bases and J by 4 bases. The CDR3 here is CASTTMGTGRNQPQHF. CDR3 in DNA: TGTGCCAGTACCACAATGGGGACAGGGCGGAATCAGCCCCAGCATTTT.

This clone has a handful of counts. J is TRBJ2-1 and V is TRBV6-6, with TRBD1 identical over 10 bases. CDR3 length: 15 residues. Germline CDR1 reads MNHNY; CDR2 reads SVGAGI (reference sequence). The V gene end was trimmed by 5 bases and the J gene end by 4 bases; junction bases not matched to a gene: 5. CDR3 nucleotides: TGTGCCAGCAGTAAGACAGGGGGCGTTTACAATGAGCAGTTCTTC. It translates to CASSKTGGVYNEQFF.

This clone was recorded once. The V call is TRBV6-1, the J call TRBJ2-4; a possible D gene is TRBD1 (6 bases). Germline CDR1 and CDR2: MNHNS and SASEGT. The ends were cut back, 2 bases at V and 8 bases at J, with 16 bases in the middle. CDR3 length: 15 amino acids. The CDR3 DNA reads as TGTGCCAGCAGTGAAACGCGAGGGTCAGGGGACATTCAGTACTTC. This sequence encodes CASSETRGSGDIQYF.

The V call is TRBV19, the J call TRBJ1-5; TRBD1 might be the D (6 bases). Trimming stripped 6 bases from V and 6 bases from J, with 12 bases between. Looked up from germline, CDR1 is LNHDA and CDR2 is SQIVND (reference sequence). The CDR3 covers 13 residues. The CDR3 region is CASSAGVGQPQHF. CDR3 in DNA: TGTGCCAGTAGCGCAGGGGTTGGTCAGCCCCAGCATTTT.

This chain connects TRBV5-5 to TRBJ2-5; D unclear. In germline, CDR1 is SGHKS, CDR2 YYEKEE (reference sequence). Trimming removed 2 bases at V and 5 bases at J, with 4 bases between. This CDR3 is 11 amino acids long. The CDR3, as DNA: TGTGCCAGCAGCTTTGACGAGACCCAGTACTTC. Its translation is CASSFDETQYF.

The genes are TRBV5-1 and TRBJ1-2; 8 bases are a match to TRBD1. In germline, CDR1 is SGHRS, CDR2 YFSETQ. This CDR3 contains 13 residues. After removal of 4 bases from V and 5 bases from J, the junction contained 4 bases not matched to a gene. The CDR3 bases are TGCGCCAGCAGCGGACAGGGAAGTTATGGCTACACCTTC. Its translation: CASSGQGSYGYTF.

On this clone: At the DNA level, this CDR3 is encoded by other sequences in the same sample as well. The chain is built from TRBV9 and TRBJ1-6; D may be TRBD1 (6 bases). This CDR3 region has 14 residues. Trimming took off 0 bases at V and 10 bases at J, with 11 bases between the two ends. The germline V gene has CDR1 SGDLS and CDR2 YYNGEE. CDR3 bases: TGTGCCAGCAGCGTAGAAGGGGGAGGGTCACCCCTCCACTTT. This sequence encodes CASSVEGGGSPLHF.

CDR3 sequence: CASSPGGADNSPLHF. The CDR3 DNA sequence: TGTGCCAGCTCACCGGGGGGCGCAGATAATTCACCCCTCCACTTT. The chain couples TRBV18 to TRBJ1-6; tentative D call: TRBD1 (6 bases). Trimming pared 3 bases from V and 5 bases from J, leaving 11 bases between. This CDR3 has 15 amino acids. Per the germline V gene, CDR1 is KGHSH and CDR2 is LQKENI.

This chain links TRBV9 with TRBJ1-6, with 7 bases that match TRBD1. The CDR3 is 14 residues long. With 0 bases clipped from V and 7 bases from J, the junction kept 1 base outside the gene matches. The germline CDR1 and CDR2 sequences are SGDLS and YYNGEE. The CDR3 sequence: CASSVEGANSPLHF. In DNA form, the CDR3 reads TGTGCCAGCAGCGTAGAGGGGGCAAATTCACCCCTCCACTTT. Complete variable domain (other parts from reference TRBV9 and TRBJ1-6): DSGVTQTPKHLITATGQRVTLRCSPRSGDLSVYWYQQSLDQGLQFLIQYYNGEERAKGNILERFSAQQFPDLHSELNLSSLELGDSALYFCASSVEGANSPLHFGNGTRLTVT.